One TCR beta chain is described in this entry. Its specificity is unknown. Only in-frame clones appear in the TCRdb table, and some are missing; sequencing was by immunoSEQ multiplex PCR. The profile shows about 51,000 clones, around 73% of them singletons. The ends lost 5 bases at V and 2 bases at J; junction bases unmatched: 15. The germline V gene has CDR1 MNHEY and CDR2 SMNVEV (reference sequence). This CDR3 comprises 18 residues. This entry is derived from a study of OX40 agonist ivuxolimab in advanced cancers. Across the study: At 0.01 to 10 mg/kg, ivuxolimab was administered intravenously to patients every 2 weeks. Hepatocellular carcinoma, melanoma, renal cell or head and neck cancer was diagnosed in the dose-escalation patients. Study findings and constraints: At 0.1 to 3.0 mg/kg, clonal expansion of CD4+ and CD8+ blood T cells had occurred by week 6.

This chain links TRBV27 with TRBJ2-3; 8 bases line up with TRBD1. The origin of this receptor is an adult with an advanced solid tumor such as melanoma, head and neck, liver or kidney cancer. The starting material was CD4+ or CD8+ T cells sorted from blood, obtained in a trial of the OX40 agonist ivuxolimab. CDR3 coding DNA: TGTGCCAGCAGTCGAAGAGCTCTGGACAGGGTGGTCACAGATACGCAGTATTTT. Encoded protein: CASSRRALDRVVTDTQYF.